This TCR beta chain originates from a study of CD8 T cells in ankylosing spondylitis. It was by quantitative 5'-RACE with molecular barcodes that TCR beta libraries were made. Via MiXCR, TCRdb re-called the 5' RACE reads, giving one row per CDR3 protein. Of over 150,000 distinct CDR3 sequences detected, about 20% appear once; the ten largest clones hold roughly 4.5%. Turning to this clonotype: The antigen remains undetermined.

V gave up 6 bases and J gave up 5 bases; unmatched junction bases: 12. This CDR3 region has 15 residues. In germline, CDR1 is SNHLY, CDR2 FYNNEI. General observations from the study: Disease-linked clones proved CD8+ and comparatively uncommon in peripheral blood. Within ankylosing spondylitis blood, a TCR beta motif made up of seven to nine highly homologous variants appeared to be characteristic. In ankylosing spondylitis patients, matched synovial fluid reportedly showed significant enrichment of disease-linked clones.

Sequencing was performed on blood, either unsorted or a sorted T cell fraction (not recorded which). This TCR was sampled from a male donor between 5 and 35 years old with ankylosing spondylitis or in good health (not recorded which). This chain connects TRBV2 to TRBJ2-7; 8 positions agree with TRBD1. Here the CDR3 DNA reads TGTGCCAGCAGAGCAAGACAGGGGAGATCGGACGAGCAGTACTTC. Translated, it gives CASRARQGRSDEQYF.